Sequencing of this TCR beta chain was carried out in a study of OX40 agonist ivuxolimab in advanced cancers. As for the study in general: The group had a mean age of about 65 years, ranged from about 20 to 79, and was 80% to 90% male.

Study-level findings and limits: Among the least clonally expanded were partial responders at 0.1-3.0 mg/kg. Expanded clones were, on average, more numerous in CD8+ T cells than in CD4+.

Some clones are missing from TCRdb's copy, which holds only in-frame ones; the method was immunoSEQ multiplex PCR. The sample includes around 140,000 clones, 90% of them seen just once. For this clone: Its cognate antigen is unknown.

The sequenced sample was CD4+ or CD8+ T cells sorted from blood, obtained in a trial of the OX40 agonist ivuxolimab. This receptor was taken from an adult with an advanced solid tumor such as melanoma, head and neck, liver or kidney cancer.

CDR3 DNA: TGTGCCAGCATAACCTGGGGAGGGGGTCAGCCCCAGCATTTT. Its translation: CASITWGGGQPQHF. This sequence joins TRBV28 and TRBJ1-5; a weak D match, TRBD1 (6 bases). V dropped 7 bases and J dropped 6 bases, with 16 bases sitting between them. The CDR3 runs to 14 residues. Germline V lookup: CDR1 MDHEN, CDR2 SYDVKM. Complete variable domain (other parts from reference TRBV28 and TRBJ1-5): DVKVTQSSRYLVKRTGEKVFLECVQDMDHENMFWYRQDPGLGLRLIYFSYDVKMKEKGDIPEGYSVSREKKERFSLILESASTNQTSMYLCASITWGGGQPQHFGDGTRLSIL.